Presented here are 10 T cell receptor beta chains from one specimen sequenced in a study of monozygotic twins with inflammatory bowel disease. TCRdb reprocessed the 5' RACE reads, keeping one entry per CDR3 protein, no DNA. The repertoire shows roughly 320,000 distinct CDR3 sequences; the top ten hold over 5.5%. The sample comprised blood. The source is a human donor with ulcerative colitis or Crohn's disease, or a healthy co-twin of an affected twin (not recorded which).

The genes are TRBV20-1 and TRBJ2-7; no DNA is available, so the TRBD2 call from TCRdb remains unchecked. Germline V gives CDR1 DFQATT, CDR2 SNEGSKA (reference sequence). The CDR3 length is 12 residues. The CDR3 region is CSATKDFYEQYF.

The gene calls are TRBV5-6 and TRBJ2-3. The CDR3 spans 17 residues. Looked up from germline, CDR1 is SGHDT and CDR2 is YYEEEE. The CDR3 here is CASSLAGSGRGGDTQYF.

The chain uses TRBV27 and TRBJ2-5; the TCRdb D gene call, TRBD2, has no DNA to confirm it. The V gene's germline CDR1 is MNHEY and CDR2 SMNVEV (reference sequence). The CDR3 is 14 residues long. CDR3 sequence: CASSWASDRETQYF.

V usage is TRBV7-2 and J usage is TRBJ2-7; as DNA is missing, the TRBD2 call by TCRdb cannot be tested. The CDR3 is made up of 15 amino acids. Germline CDR1 and CDR2: SGHTA and FQGNSA. Here the CDR3 reads CASSLGLAGASEQYF.

The chain couples TRBV5-4 to TRBJ2-2. The germline V gene has CDR1 SGHNT and CDR2 YYREEE (reference sequence). This CDR3 comprises 12 residues. CDR3: CASSLSYRELFF.

The V and J genes are TRBV28 and TRBJ2-4; TCRdb reports TRBD1, a call that lacks DNA to check it against. The CDR3 is 14 amino acids. Looked up from germline, CDR1 is MDHEN and CDR2 is SYDVKM. The CDR3 spells CASSFGQGRNMQYF. The full variable domain, its missing parts supplied by reference TRBV28 and TRBJ2-4, is DVKVTQSSRYLVKRTGEKVFLECVQDMDHENMFWYRQDPGLGLRLIYFSYDVKMKEKGDIPEGYSVSREKKERFSLILESASTNQTSMYLCASSFGQGRNMQYFGAGTRLSVL.

This chain joins TRBV7-2 and TRBJ1-6. The germline V gene encodes CDR1 SGHTA and CDR2 FQGNSA. The CDR3 extends over 15 amino acids. The CDR3: CASSLSQTGNSPLHF.

The V gene is TRBV12-3 or TRBV12-4, the J gene TRBJ1-4; as DNA is missing, the TRBD1 call by TCRdb cannot be tested. This CDR3 is built from 12 residues. The CDR3 is CASSSRVVELFF.

The chain combines TRBV4-3 with TRBJ1-2. Germline CDR1 reads LGHNA; CDR2 reads YSLEER. The CDR3 contains 14 residues. CDR3 sequence: CASSQELPDYGYTF.

The chain links TRBV20-1 to TRBJ1-5. Germline CDR1 and CDR2: DFQATT and SNEGSKA (reference sequence). The CDR3 has 16 amino acids. CDR3 residues: CSARDHAAGWDQPQHF.